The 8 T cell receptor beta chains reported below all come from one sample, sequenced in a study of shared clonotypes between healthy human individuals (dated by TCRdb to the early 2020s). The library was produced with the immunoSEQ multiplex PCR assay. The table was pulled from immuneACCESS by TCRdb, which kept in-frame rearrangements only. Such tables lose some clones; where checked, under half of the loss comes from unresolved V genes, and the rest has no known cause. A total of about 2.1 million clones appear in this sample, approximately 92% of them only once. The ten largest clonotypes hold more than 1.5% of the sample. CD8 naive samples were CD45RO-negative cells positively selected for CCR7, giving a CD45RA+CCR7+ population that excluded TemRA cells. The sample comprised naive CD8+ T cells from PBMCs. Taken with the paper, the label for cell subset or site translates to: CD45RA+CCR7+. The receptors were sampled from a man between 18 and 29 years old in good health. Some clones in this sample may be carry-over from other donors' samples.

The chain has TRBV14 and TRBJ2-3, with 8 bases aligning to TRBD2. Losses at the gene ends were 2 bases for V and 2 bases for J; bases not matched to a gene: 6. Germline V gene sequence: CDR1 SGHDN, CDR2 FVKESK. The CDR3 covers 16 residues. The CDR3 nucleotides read TGTGCCAGCAGCCAATCCAGCGGGAGCGTCACAGATACGCAGTATTTT. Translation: CASSQSSGSVTDTQYF.

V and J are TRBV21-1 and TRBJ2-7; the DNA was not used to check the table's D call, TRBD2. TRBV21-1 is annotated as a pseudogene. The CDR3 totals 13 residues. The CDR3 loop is CASSTRFPYEQYF. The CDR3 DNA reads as TGTGCCAGCAGCACCCGTTTCCCCTACGAGCAGTACTTC.

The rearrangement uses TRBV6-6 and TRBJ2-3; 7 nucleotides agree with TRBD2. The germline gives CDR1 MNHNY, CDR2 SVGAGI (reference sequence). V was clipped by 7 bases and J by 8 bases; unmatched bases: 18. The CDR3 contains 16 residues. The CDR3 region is CASIVGTTPPGATQYF. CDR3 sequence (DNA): TGTGCCAGCATCGTCGGGACTACTCCCCCTGGGGCTACGCAGTATTTT.

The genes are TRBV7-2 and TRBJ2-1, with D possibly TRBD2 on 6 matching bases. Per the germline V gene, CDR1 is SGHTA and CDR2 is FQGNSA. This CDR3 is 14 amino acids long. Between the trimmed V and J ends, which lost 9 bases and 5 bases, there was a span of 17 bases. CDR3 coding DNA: TGTGCCAGTTCGACTAGGCCCTCGGACAATGAGCAGTTCTTC. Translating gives CASSTRPSDNEQFF. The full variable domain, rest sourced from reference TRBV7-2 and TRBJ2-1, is GAGVSQSPSNKVTEKGKDVELRCDPISGHTALYWYRQSLGQGLEFLIYFQGNSAPDKSGLPSDRFSAERTGGSVSTLTIQRTQQEDSAVYLCASSTRPSDNEQFFGPGTRLTVL.

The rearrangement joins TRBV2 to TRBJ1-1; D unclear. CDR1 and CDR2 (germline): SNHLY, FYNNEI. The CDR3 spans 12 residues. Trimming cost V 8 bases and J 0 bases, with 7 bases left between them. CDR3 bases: TGTGCCAGCCTGAAGGTGAACACTGAAGCTTTCTTT. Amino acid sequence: CASLKVNTEAFF.

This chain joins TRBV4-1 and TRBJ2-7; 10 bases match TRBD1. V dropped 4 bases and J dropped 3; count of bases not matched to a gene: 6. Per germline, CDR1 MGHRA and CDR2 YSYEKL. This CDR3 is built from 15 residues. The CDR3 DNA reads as TGCGCCAGCAGCCGCGGGACAGGGGCAGGCTACGAGCAGTACTTC. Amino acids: CASSRGTGAGYEQYF.

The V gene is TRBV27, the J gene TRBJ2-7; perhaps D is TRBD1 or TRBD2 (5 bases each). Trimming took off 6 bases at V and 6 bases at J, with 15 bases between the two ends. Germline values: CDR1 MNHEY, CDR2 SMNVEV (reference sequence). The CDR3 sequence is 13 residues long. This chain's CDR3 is CASSQRGSPEQYF. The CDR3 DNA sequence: TGTGCCAGCAGCCAGAGGGGCTCCCCCGAGCAGTACTTC.

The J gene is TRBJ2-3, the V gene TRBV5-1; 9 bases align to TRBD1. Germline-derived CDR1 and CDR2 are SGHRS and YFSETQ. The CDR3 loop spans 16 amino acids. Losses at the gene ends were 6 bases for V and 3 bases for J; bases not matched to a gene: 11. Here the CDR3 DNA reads TGCGCCAGCAAAAGCGCGGACAGGGGTATTACAGATACGCAGTATTTT. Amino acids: CASKSADRGITDTQYF.